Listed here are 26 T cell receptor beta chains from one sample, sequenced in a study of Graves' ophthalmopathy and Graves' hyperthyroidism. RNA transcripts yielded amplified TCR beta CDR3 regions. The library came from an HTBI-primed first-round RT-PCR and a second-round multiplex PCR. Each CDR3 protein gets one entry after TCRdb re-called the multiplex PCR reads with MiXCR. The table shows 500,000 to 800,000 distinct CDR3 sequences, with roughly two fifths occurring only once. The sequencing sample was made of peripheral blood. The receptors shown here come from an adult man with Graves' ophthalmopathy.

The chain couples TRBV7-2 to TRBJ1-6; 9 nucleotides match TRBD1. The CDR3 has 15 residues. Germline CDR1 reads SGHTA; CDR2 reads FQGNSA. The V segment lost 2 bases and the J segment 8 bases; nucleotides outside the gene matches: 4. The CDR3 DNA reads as TGTGCCAGCAGCTTATCGACAGGGGGGCATTCACCCCTCCACTTT. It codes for CASSLSTGGHSPLHF.

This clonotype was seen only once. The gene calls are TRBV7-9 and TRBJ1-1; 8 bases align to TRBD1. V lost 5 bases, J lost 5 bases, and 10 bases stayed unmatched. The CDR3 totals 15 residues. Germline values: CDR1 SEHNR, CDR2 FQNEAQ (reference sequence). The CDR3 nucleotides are TGTGCCAGCAGCCCCCACCAGGGGGCTAGGACTGAAGCTTTCTTT. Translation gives CASSPHQGARTEAFF.

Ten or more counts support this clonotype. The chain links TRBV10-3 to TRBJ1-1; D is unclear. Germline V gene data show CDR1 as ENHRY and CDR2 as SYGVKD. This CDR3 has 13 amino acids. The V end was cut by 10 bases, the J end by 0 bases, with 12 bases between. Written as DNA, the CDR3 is TGTGCCACCCTGTCGACCGTGAACACTGAAGCTTTCTTT. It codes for CATLSTVNTEAFF.

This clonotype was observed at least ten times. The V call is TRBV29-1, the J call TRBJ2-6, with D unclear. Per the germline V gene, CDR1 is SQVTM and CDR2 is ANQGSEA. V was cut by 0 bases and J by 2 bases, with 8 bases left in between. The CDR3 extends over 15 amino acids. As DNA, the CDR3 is TGCAGCGTTGAAGAATACAGAACTGGGGCCAACGTCCTGACTTTC. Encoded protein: CSVEEYRTGANVLTF.

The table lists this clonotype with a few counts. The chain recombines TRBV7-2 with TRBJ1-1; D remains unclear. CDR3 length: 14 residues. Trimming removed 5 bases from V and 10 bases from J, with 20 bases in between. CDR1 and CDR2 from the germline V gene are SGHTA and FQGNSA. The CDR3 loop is CASSPQLAGILAFF. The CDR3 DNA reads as TGTGCCAGCAGCCCACAACTGGCGGGGATCTTAGCTTTCTTT.

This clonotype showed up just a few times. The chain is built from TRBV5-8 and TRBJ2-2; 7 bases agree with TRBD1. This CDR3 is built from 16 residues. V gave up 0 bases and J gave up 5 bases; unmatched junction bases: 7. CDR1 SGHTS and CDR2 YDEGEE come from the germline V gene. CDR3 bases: TGTGCCAGCAGCTTGGAAGGGGGCGGACGGACCGGGGAGCTGTTTTTT. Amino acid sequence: CASSLEGGGRTGELFF.

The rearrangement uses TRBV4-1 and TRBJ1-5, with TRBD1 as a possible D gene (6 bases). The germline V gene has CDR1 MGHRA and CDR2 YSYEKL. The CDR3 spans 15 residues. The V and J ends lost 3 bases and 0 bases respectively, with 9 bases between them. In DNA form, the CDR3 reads TGCGCCAGCAGCCACACAGGGTATAGCAATCAGCCCCAGCATTTT. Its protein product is CASSHTGYSNQPQHF.

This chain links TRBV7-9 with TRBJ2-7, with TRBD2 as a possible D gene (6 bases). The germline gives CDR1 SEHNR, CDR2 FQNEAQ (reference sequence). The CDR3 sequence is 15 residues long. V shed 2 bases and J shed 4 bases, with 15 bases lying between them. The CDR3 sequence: CASSLSGVVGYEQYF. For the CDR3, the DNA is TGTGCCAGCAGCTTATCGGGAGTTGTGGGTTACGAGCAGTACTTC.

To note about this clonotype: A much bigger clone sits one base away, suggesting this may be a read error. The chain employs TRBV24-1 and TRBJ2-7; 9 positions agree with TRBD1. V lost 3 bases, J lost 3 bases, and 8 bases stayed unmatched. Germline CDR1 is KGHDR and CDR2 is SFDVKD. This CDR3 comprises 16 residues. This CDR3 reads CATSDPDRGSSYEQYF. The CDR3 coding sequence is TGTGCCACCAGTGATCCGGACAGGGGAAGTAGCTACGAGCAGTACTTC.

CDR3 DNA: TGTGCCATCAGGGGAAGAAATGAAAAACTGTTTTTT. Translating it yields CAIRGRNEKLFF. This chain links TRBV10-3 with TRBJ1-4; D remains unclear. The CDR3 has 12 amino acids. CDR1 and CDR2 from the germline V gene are ENHRY and SYGVKD. V lost 6 bases to trimming and J lost 5 bases, with 7 bases between them.

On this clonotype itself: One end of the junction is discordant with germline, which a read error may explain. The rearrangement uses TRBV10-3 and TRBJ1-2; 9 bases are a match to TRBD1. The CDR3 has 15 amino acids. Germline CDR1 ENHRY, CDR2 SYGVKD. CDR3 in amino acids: CASSLRDRANYGYTF. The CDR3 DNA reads TGTGCCAGCAGTTTACGGGACAGGGCTAACTATGGCTACACCTTC.

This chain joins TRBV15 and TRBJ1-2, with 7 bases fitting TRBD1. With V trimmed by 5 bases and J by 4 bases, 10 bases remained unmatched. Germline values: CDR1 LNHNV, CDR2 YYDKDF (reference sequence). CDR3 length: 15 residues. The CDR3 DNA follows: TGTGCCACCAGCGTTGCAGGGGACAGAACCTATGGCTACACCTTC. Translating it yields CATSVAGDRTYGYTF.

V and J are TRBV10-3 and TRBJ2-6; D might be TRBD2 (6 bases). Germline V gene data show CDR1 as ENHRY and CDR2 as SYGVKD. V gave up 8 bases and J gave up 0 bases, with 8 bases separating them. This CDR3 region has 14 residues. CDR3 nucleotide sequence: TGTGCCATCCGGGGGAGCTCTGGGGCCAACGTCCTGACTTTC. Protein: CAIRGSSGANVLTF.

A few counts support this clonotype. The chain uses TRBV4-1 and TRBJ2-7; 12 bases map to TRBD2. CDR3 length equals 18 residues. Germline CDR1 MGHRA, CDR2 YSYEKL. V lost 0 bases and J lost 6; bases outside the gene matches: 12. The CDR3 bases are TGCGCCAGCAGCCAAGACGGGGGGACTAGCGGGCTCCTAGGCGAGCAGTACTTC. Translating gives CASSQDGGTSGLLGEQYF.

In DNA form, the CDR3 reads TGTGCCAGCAGCTTAGGGGTGTCGACAAGTGAGCAGTTCTTC. Residues: CASSLGVSTSEQFF. The V and J genes are TRBV11-2 and TRBJ2-1; D unresolved. CDR1 is SGHAT and CDR2 is FQNNGV in the germline V gene. Trimming took 1 base from V and 9 from J, leaving 13 bases between them. The CDR3 is made up of 14 amino acids.

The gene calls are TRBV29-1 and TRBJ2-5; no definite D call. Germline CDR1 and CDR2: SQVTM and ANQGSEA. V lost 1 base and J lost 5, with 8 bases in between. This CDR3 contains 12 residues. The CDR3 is CSVEGSTETQYF. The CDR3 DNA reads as TGCAGCGTTGAAGGGTCAACGGAGACCCAGTACTTC.

CDR3 in DNA: TGTGCCAGCAGCCAATTCTTGGTAGACGAGCAGTACTTC. Amino acid sequence: CASSQFLVDEQYF. The V and J genes are TRBV14 and TRBJ2-7; D gene unclear. CDR1 is SGHDN, CDR2 FVKESK, per germline. The V end lost 2 bases, the J end lost 5 bases, and 10 bases lay between the germline ends. There are 13 residues in the CDR3.

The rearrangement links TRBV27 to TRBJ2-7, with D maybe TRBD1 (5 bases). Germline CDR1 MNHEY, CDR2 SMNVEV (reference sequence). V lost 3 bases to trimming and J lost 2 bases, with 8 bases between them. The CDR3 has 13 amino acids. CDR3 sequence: CASSLIGAYEQYF. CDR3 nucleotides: TGTGCCAGCAGTTTGATAGGGGCCTACGAGCAGTACTTC.

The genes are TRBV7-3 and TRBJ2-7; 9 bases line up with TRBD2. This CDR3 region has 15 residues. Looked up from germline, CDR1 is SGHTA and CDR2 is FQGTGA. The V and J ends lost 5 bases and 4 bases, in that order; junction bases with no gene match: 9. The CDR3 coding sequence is TGTGCCAGCAGCGTAGGGCGCGGGGGGGGATACGAGCAGTACTTC. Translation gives CASSVGRGGGYEQYF.

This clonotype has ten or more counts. The CDR3 reads CASRGQMNTEAFF. The CDR3 DNA is TGTGCCAGCAGGGGACAGATGAACACTGAAGCTTTCTTT. The chain employs TRBV2 and TRBJ1-1, with TRBD1 matching over 7 bases. CDR3 size: 13 residues. V was clipped by 6 bases and J by 0 bases; unmatched bases: 1. Germline V gives CDR1 SNHLY, CDR2 FYNNEI.

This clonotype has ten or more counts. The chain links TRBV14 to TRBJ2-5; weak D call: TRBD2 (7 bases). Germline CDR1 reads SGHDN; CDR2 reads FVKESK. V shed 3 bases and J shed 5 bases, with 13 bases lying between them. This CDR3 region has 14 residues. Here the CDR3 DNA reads TGTGCCAGCAGCCAGACGGGGGGCTGGGAGACCCAGTACTTC. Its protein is CASSQTGGWETQYF.

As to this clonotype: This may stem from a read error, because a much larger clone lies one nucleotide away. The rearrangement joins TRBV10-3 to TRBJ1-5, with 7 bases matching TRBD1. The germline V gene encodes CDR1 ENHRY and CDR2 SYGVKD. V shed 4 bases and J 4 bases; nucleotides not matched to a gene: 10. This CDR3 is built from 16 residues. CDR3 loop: CAISGSTGKANQPQHF. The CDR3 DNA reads TGTGCCATCAGTGGTTCGACAGGGAAGGCGAATCAGCCCCAGCATTTT.

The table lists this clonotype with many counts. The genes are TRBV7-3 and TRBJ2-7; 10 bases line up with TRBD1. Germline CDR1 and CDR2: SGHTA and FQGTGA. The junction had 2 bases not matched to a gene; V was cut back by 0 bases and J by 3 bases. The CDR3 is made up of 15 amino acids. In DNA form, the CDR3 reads TGTGCCAGCAGCTTAACGGGGGACAGGGGCTACGAGCAGTACTTC. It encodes CASSLTGDRGYEQYF.

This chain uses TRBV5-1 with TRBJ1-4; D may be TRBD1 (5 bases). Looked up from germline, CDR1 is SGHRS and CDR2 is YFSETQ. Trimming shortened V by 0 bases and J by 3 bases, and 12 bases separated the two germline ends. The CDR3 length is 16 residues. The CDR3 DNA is TGCGCCAGCAGCTTGGGGGGCACGGGAGCTAATGAAAAACTGTTTTTT. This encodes CASSLGGTGANEKLFF.

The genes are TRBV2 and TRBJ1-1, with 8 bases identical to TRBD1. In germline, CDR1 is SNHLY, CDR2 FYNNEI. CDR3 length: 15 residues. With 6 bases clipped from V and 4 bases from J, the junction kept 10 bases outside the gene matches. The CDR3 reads CASSERTGTFTEAFF. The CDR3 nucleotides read TGTGCCAGCAGCGAGAGGACAGGGACGTTCACTGAAGCTTTCTTT.

For the CDR3, the DNA is TGCAGTGCTAGAGAAGCCACTAGCGGGACCTACGAGCAGTACTTC. This encodes CSAREATSGTYEQYF. The rearrangement joins TRBV20-1 to TRBJ2-7; 10 bases align to TRBD2. This CDR3 contains 15 residues. V trimming: 0 bases; J trimming: 2 bases; junction bases outside the gene matches: 4. The germline V gene has CDR1 DFQATT and CDR2 SNEGSKA (reference sequence).